These 6 T cell receptor beta chains were all obtained from the same sample, sequenced in a study of identical twins. Each CDR3 protein is one row after TCRdb ran MiXCR on the 5' RACE reads. The sample shows roughly 710,000 distinct CDR3 sequences, 6.1% of them seen only once. The sequenced material came from naive T cells sorted from blood. The receptors come from a man between 18 and 35 years old in good health.

The chain recombines TRBV6-1 with TRBJ2-7, with TRBD1 matching over 10 bases. Looked up from germline, CDR1 is MNHNS and CDR2 is SASEGT. The CDR3 is 15 amino acids. V gave up 7 bases and J gave up 4 bases; unmatched junction bases: 10. CDR3 residues: CASTIPSDRGYEQYV. The DNA of the CDR3 is TGTGCCAGCACCATCCCCTCGGACAGGGGGTACGAGCAGTACGTC.

The V and J genes are TRBV5-1 and TRBJ2-1, with no clear D. Germline V CDR1 and CDR2: SGHRS, YFSETQ. This CDR3 comprises 17 residues. V was clipped by 4 bases and J by 0 bases, with 17 bases between them. The CDR3 nucleotides are TGCGCCAGCAGCCCTTTTGTGCCGGTTGGCTCCTACAATGAGCAGTTCTTC. Its protein product is CASSPFVPVGSYNEQFF.

This clonotype was seen many times. This chain uses TRBV29-1 with TRBJ1-1; D not resolved. Trimming removed 6 bases from V and 2 bases from J, with 10 bases in between. Germline loops: CDR1 SQVTM, CDR2 ANQGSEA. The CDR3 totals 12 residues. The DNA for the CDR3 is TGCAGCGTCTTACAAGTAAACACTGAAGCTTTCTTT. Encoded protein: CSVLQVNTEAFF.

In this sample, this clonotype turned up a few times. The V and J genes are TRBV9 and TRBJ2-5, with a possible D match to TRBD1 (6 bases). The CDR3 runs to 13 residues. V was trimmed by 2 bases and J by 3 bases, leaving 8 bases between them. The germline V gene has CDR1 SGDLS and CDR2 YYNGEE. The CDR3 nucleotides are TGTGCCAGCAGCGTCCCAGGGGAAGAGACCCAGTACTTC. Encoded protein: CASSVPGEETQYF.

In this sample, this clonotype turned up many times. The CDR3 DNA sequence: TGTGCCAGTCAGGGTAGGGACTCCTACGAGCAGTACTTC. Its protein is CASQGRDSYEQYF. The chain uses TRBV6-6 and TRBJ2-7; perhaps TRBD1 as D (5 bases). Trimming cost V 9 bases and J 0 bases, with 12 bases left between them. Germline CDR1 reads MNHNY; CDR2 reads SVGAGI (reference sequence). The CDR3 is 13 amino acids.

This clonotype was observed at least ten times. The chain joins TRBV7-2 to TRBJ2-1; 12 bases fit TRBD2. The CDR3 runs to 14 residues. Germline V lookup: CDR1 SGHTA, CDR2 FQGNSA. Trimming cost V 3 bases and J 14 bases; bases outside gene matches: 8. The CDR3 here is CASSFDGTSGHEFF. As DNA, the CDR3 is TGTGCCAGCAGCTTCGATGGGACTAGCGGGCACGAGTTCTTC.